Sequencing of this T cell receptor beta chain was carried out in a study of memory CD8 T cells in hepatitis C reinfection. As for the study in general: A couple of donors cleared primary HCV but became chronic after reinfection.

Trimming stripped 3 bases from V and 4 bases from J, with 9 bases between. Germline V gene lookup returns CDR1 SNHLY and CDR2 FYNNEI. The CDR3 runs to 13 residues. Repertoires were generated with immunoSEQ multiplex PCR, while TCRdb's copy carries only in-frame clones and drops some. Of approximately 50,000 clones in the sample, just under 90% were seen once. The time point denotes: pre-reinfection, 55 to 20 weeks before reinfection detection. No in vitro expansion preceded TCR sequencing of the sorted cells. Donors were people who inject drugs in the Montreal HEPCO cohort. Sequencing used naive CD8+ T cells sorted from blood. The TCR was taken from a man younger than 30 with hepatitis C virus infection. This rearrangement joins TRBV2 to TRBJ1-1; D may be TRBD1 (6 bases). The CDR3 is CASSDNRATEAFF. In nucleotides, the CDR3 is TGTGCCAGCAGTGATAACAGGGCCACTGAAGCTTTCTTT.